The entry that follows covers one TCR beta chain sequence. Germline CDR1 is GTSNPN and CDR2 is SVGIG (reference sequence). The CDR3 sequence is 14 residues long. The V and J ends lost 2 bases and 3 bases, in that order; junction bases with no gene match: 6. Libraries were prepared by immunoSEQ multiplex PCR; TCRdb keeps only in-frame clonotypes and omits some of them. The table lists 200,000 or so clones, around 94% of them singletons. This specimen comes from a study of T cell responses to AZD1222 COVID-19 vaccine. The source is an adult in good health. The chain joins TRBV30 to TRBJ2-5; 7 nucleotides match TRBD2. The starting material was peripheral blood, obtained on day 0 of AZD1222 vaccination. CDR3 DNA sequence: TGTGCCTGGAGTAGCGGGCTAGCGGAAGAGACCCAGTACTTC. Its protein product is CAWSSGLAEETQYF.